This T cell receptor (beta chain) was captured in a study of graft-versus-host responses after intestinal transplantation. As for the study in general: All recipients got anti-thymocyte globulin induction, then tacrolimus and steroids for 2 to 4 years. General observations from the study: Allografts carried high graft-versus-host to host-versus-graft clonal ratios in patients having graft-donor T cell macrochimerism.

This CDR3 comprises 16 residues. V lost 0 bases, J lost 0 bases, and 6 bases lay in between. The V gene's germline CDR1 is MRHNA and CDR2 SNTAGT. With respect to this clone: The antigen remains unidentified.

Assay used: immunoSEQ multiplex PCR; TCRdb lists only in-frame clones, some missing. The sample lists approximately 75,000 clones; around 90% were seen once. Sequences were derived from unstimulated CD8+ T cells sorted from spleen or lymph node cells, sampled before transplant. The rearrangement uses TRBV6-4 and TRBJ2-6; D not resolved. This clonotype was obtained from a human donor who was the organ donor for an intestinal transplant. The CDR3 nucleotides are TGTGCCAGCAGTGACTCGATCAGCTCTGGGGCCAACGTCCTGACTTTC. Its protein is CASSDSISSGANVLTF.